The 20 T cell receptor beta chains below come from one sample, sequenced in a study of cytomegalovirus exposure and HLA in healthy donors. PCR amplification relied on 60 Vbeta primers (plus 13 Jbeta primers). The assay was immunoSEQ multiplex PCR, and TCRdb's table has in-frame clones only and misses some. Of 210,000 or so clones listed, over 75% are singletons. The source material was PBMCs. All receptors come from a boy between 10 and 17 years old in good health and CMV-seronegative.

This clone was detected a few times. The chain has TRBV20-1 and TRBJ1-2; D is ambiguous. Trimming removed 6 bases from V and 13 bases from J, with 18 bases in between. The CDR3 spans 11 residues. Germline V gene lookup returns CDR1 DFQATT and CDR2 SNEGSKA (reference sequence). In nucleotides, the CDR3 is TGCAGTGCGCCCCAGTCCTGGTCGGGCACCTTC. It specifies CSAPQSWSGTF.

The V gene is TRBV7-9, the J gene TRBJ2-7, with 12 bases matching TRBD2. Looked up from germline, CDR1 is SEHNR and CDR2 is FQNEAQ (reference sequence). The CDR3 is 15 residues long. V lost 7 bases to trimming and J lost 9 bases; unmatched junction nucleotides: 13. For the CDR3, the DNA is TGTGCCAGCAACGGAGCGACTAGCGGGAGAGTGAGGCAGTACTTC. As protein: CASNGATSGRVRQYF.

The chain is built from TRBV6-5 and TRBJ2-4, with D perhaps TRBD1 (5 bases). Trimming took 0 bases from V and 8 from J, leaving 14 bases between them. The length of the CDR3 is 15 residues. Looked up from germline, CDR1 is MNHEY and CDR2 is SVGAGI. The CDR3 here is CASSYSIVQGYIQYF. CDR3 in DNA: TGTGCCAGCAGTTACTCGATCGTGCAGGGATACATTCAGTACTTC.

This clone has a handful of counts. The V gene is TRBV15, the J gene TRBJ2-3; 9 bases line up with TRBD1. CDR3 length equals 16 residues. In germline, CDR1 is LNHNV, CDR2 YYDKDF (reference sequence). Losses at the gene ends were 0 bases for V and 1 base for J; bases not matched to a gene: 2. The CDR3, as DNA: TGTGCCACCAGCAGAGATTACAGGGGGCGCACAGATACGCAGTATTTT. This translates into CATSRDYRGRTDTQYF.

This sequence joins TRBV11-3 and TRBJ1-4; TRBD1 matches 10 bases. V shed 5 bases, J shed 1 base, and the junction held 13 bases outside the gene matches. From germline, CDR1 is SGHNT and CDR2 YENEEA. The CDR3 sequence is 19 residues long. The CDR3 spells CASSTWVGQGEKTNEKLFF. For the CDR3, the DNA is TGTGCCAGCAGCACATGGGTCGGACAGGGGGAAAAAACTAATGAAAAACTGTTTTTT.

The chain employs TRBV30 and TRBJ2-7; D is possibly TRBD2 (5 bases). Trimming shortened V by 3 bases and J by 6 bases, and 12 bases separated the two germline ends. This CDR3 has 12 amino acids. Germline assignment: CDR1 GTSNPN and CDR2 SVGIG (reference sequence). CDR3 region: CAWSIGGLEQYF. The CDR3 region has the DNA TGTGCCTGGAGCATCGGAGGTCTCGAGCAGTACTTC.

CDR3 protein: CASSQLEGTVSEWYGYTF. The CDR3 region has the DNA TGCGCCAGCAGTCAATTAGAGGGCACAGTGTCTGAGTGGTATGGCTACACCTTC. The chain has TRBV23-1 and TRBJ1-2; D not certain. TRBV23-1 is marked as an open reading frame, function uncertain. V was shortened by 1 base and J by 5 bases, with 23 bases between the two germline ends. This CDR3 is built from 18 residues.

The chain joins TRBV9 to TRBJ1-1; D gene ambiguous. The V end was cut by 4 bases, the J end by 0 bases, with 10 bases between. Germline-derived CDR1 and CDR2 are SGDLS and YYNGEE. This CDR3 is 14 amino acids long. The CDR3 DNA reads TGTGCCAGCAGCTACAGAGAACTGAACACTGAAGCTTTCTTT. It yields the protein CASSYRELNTEAFF. The complete variable domain, with remaining parts taken from reference TRBV9 and TRBJ1-1, reads DSGVTQTPKHLITATGQRVTLRCSPRSGDLSVYWYQQSLDQGLQFLIQYYNGEERAKGNILERFSAQQFPDLHSELNLSSLELGDSALYFCASSYRELNTEAFFGQGTRLTVV.

The CDR3: CAIKQGQTTDTQYF. The CDR3 DNA reads as TGTGCCATCAAGCAGGGTCAGACCACAGATACGCAGTATTTT. The chain employs TRBV10-3 and TRBJ2-3; D perhaps matches TRBD1 (5 bases). The CDR3 spans 14 residues. Germline assignment: CDR1 ENHRY and CDR2 SYGVKD. The V end lost 7 bases, the J end lost 2 bases, and 13 bases lay between the germline ends.

The chain recombines TRBV25-1 with TRBJ1-4; D is unresolved. The CDR3 runs 14 residues. Germline loops: CDR1 MGHDK, CDR2 SYGVNS. V was clipped by 3 bases and J by 5 bases, with 10 bases between them. Written as DNA, the CDR3 is TGTGCCAGCAGTGACCCGACTGAGAATGAAAAACTGTTTTTT. Translating it yields CASSDPTENEKLFF.

The chain combines TRBV5-1 with TRBJ2-5, with a possible D match to TRBD2 (5 bases). Germline loops: CDR1 SGHRS, CDR2 YFSETQ. Trimming removed 5 bases at V and 5 bases at J, with 13 bases between. The CDR3 extends over 13 amino acids. CDR3 loop: CASRPSSGETQYF. Written as DNA, the CDR3 is TGCGCCAGCAGGCCTTCCAGCGGCGAGACCCAGTACTTC.

The chain uses TRBV28 and TRBJ2-7; D perhaps matches TRBD1 (5 bases). The length of the CDR3 is 14 residues. Germline V gives CDR1 MDHEN, CDR2 SYDVKM. V shed 2 bases and J shed 0 bases, with 8 bases lying between them. The CDR3 loop is CASSLNRPSYEQYF. The CDR3 DNA is TGTGCCAGCAGTTTAAACAGGCCCTCCTACGAGCAGTACTTC. The variable domain in full, with the rest retrieved from reference TRBV28 and TRBJ2-7, is DVKVTQSSRYLVKRTGEKVFLECVQDMDHENMFWYRQDPGLGLRLIYFSYDVKMKEKGDIPEGYSVSREKKERFSLILESASTNQTSMYLCASSLNRPSYEQYFGPGTRLTVT.

A single count supports this clone. The rearrangement joins TRBV6-1 to TRBJ1-4; D is undetermined. Trimming took 5 bases from V and 8 from J, leaving 18 bases between them. The CDR3 length is 15 residues. CDR1 is MNHNS, CDR2 SASEGT, per germline. The CDR3 DNA is TGTGCCAGCAGTCCCCGTCAACACCGGGAGGAAAAACTGTTTTTT. Amino acids: CASSPRQHREEKLFF.

The chain joins TRBV27 to TRBJ1-2, with TRBD1 identical over 7 bases. This CDR3 comprises 14 residues. V lost 4 bases and J lost 8; bases outside the gene matches: 10. Germline lookup yields CDR1 MNHEY and CDR2 SMNVEV (reference sequence). CDR3 in amino acids: CASSSSDRDGGYTF. In nucleotides, the CDR3 is TGTGCCAGCAGTTCCTCCGACAGGGATGGGGGCTACACCTTC.

J is TRBJ2-1 and V is TRBV2; 8 positions agree with TRBD2. Unmatched junction bases numbered 3, after V lost 6 bases and J lost 8 bases. CDR3 size: 12 residues. CDR1 is SNHLY and CDR2 is FYNNEI in the germline V gene. CDR3 residues: CASRQLADEQFF. CDR3 nucleotide sequence: TGTGCCAGCAGGCAACTAGCGGATGAGCAGTTCTTC.

The chain carries TRBV18 and TRBJ1-5, with 9 bases aligning to TRBD1. The CDR3 is 15 amino acids. V lost 0 bases and J lost 7; bases outside the gene matches: 4. The germline CDR1 and CDR2 sequences are KGHSH and LQKENI. CDR3: CASSPPGQGGQPQHF. CDR3 coding DNA: TGTGCCAGCTCACCACCGGGACAGGGAGGCCAGCCCCAGCATTTT.

The chain is built from TRBV9 and TRBJ2-7; 8 bases are a match to TRBD1. The CDR3 loop spans 15 amino acids. Trimming at V came to 3 bases and at J to 1 base, leaving 6 bases not matched to a gene. CDR1 and CDR2 (germline): SGDLS, YYNGEE. The CDR3 region is CASSAGTGLSYEQYF. As DNA, the CDR3 is TGTGCCAGCAGCGCTGGGACAGGACTTTCCTACGAGCAGTACTTC.

The chain joins TRBV7-9 to TRBJ2-5, with D possibly TRBD2 on 5 matching bases. With 1 base removed from V and 4 bases from J, the gap between germline ends came to 10 bases. Germline loops: CDR1 SEHNR, CDR2 FQNEAQ (reference sequence). The CDR3 extends over 14 amino acids. The CDR3: CASSLERARETQYF. CDR3 sequence (DNA): TGTGCCAGCAGCTTAGAGAGGGCCAGAGAGACCCAGTACTTC.

This sequence joins TRBV18 and TRBJ2-2; 7 positions agree with TRBD2. The CDR3 length is 16 residues. Germline V gene data show CDR1 as KGHSH and CDR2 as LQKENI. V lost 0 bases and J lost 5; bases outside the gene matches: 6. DNA of the CDR3: TGTGCCAGCTCACCACCGCGGACTAGTAGGACCGGGGAGCTGTTTTTT. Translating gives CASSPPRTSRTGELFF.

V gene TRBV6-1 combines with J gene TRBJ1-1, with D unresolved. This CDR3 region has 15 residues. CDR1 is MNHNS, CDR2 SASEGT, per germline. The germline V and J ends were trimmed by 2 bases and 1 base, with 11 bases remaining between them. The CDR3 sequence: CASSEYEGTNTEAFF. The CDR3, as DNA: TGTGCCAGCAGTGAATATGAGGGTACGAACACTGAAGCTTTCTTT.